This T cell receptor (beta chain) was retrieved from a study of T cell responses to AZD1222 COVID-19 vaccine. Points from the study as a whole: Targeting of unmutated variant regions was reportedly seen in nearly half of spike-specific TCRs.

The table came from immunoSEQ multiplex PCR; TCRdb's copy has only in-frame clones and leaves some out. The data hold 80,000 to 90,000 clones, with roughly 89% observed a single time. Concerning this clone: The target antigen is unknown.

CDR3 length: 16 residues. The sequencing here drew on peripheral blood, taken on day 0 of MenACWY control vaccination. This clonotype was sampled from an adult in good health. V is TRBV21-1 and J is TRBJ1-5; the listed D gene, TRBD1, was not tested against the DNA. TRBV21-1 is classified as a pseudogene. Here the CDR3 DNA reads TGTGCCAGCAGCAAAGAGGGGACAGGGGGCAATCAGCCCCAGCATTTT. This encodes CASSKEGTGGNQPQHF.